This record looks at one TCR beta chain sequence and its context. This sample was included in a study of patients and donors after allogeneic stem cell transplantation. V gave up 2 bases and J gave up 3 bases; unmatched junction bases: 9. CDR3 length equals 16 residues. CDR1 is LGHNA and CDR2 is YSLEER in the germline V gene. TCRdb used MiXCR to reprocess the RT-PCR reads, holding one entry per CDR3 protein. The repertoire holds 150,000 to 250,000 distinct CDR3 sequences, with roughly 40% as singletons. This receptor was taken from a human donor who was either an allogeneic HSCT recipient or a stem cell or donor lymphocyte infusion donor (not recorded which). It is not recorded whose cells these are; they may come from a transplant donor. The rearrangement links TRBV4-3 to TRBJ2-7; 8 nucleotides line up with TRBD2. Source material: blood, either unsorted or a sorted T cell fraction (not recorded which). In DNA, the CDR3 is TGCGCCAGCAGCCAATCAGCCAGCGGGAGAATCTACGAGCAGTACTTC. This translates into CASSQSASGRIYEQYF.